The source of this T cell receptor beta chain is a study of CD8+ T cells in alopecia areata. RNA extraction and reverse transcription yielded cDNA as sequencing template. TCRdb keeps only in-frame clones here, not all; method: immunoSEQ multiplex PCR. Among fewer than 250,000 clones, less than 70% were seen once, and the ten largest hold about 1.3%. Described treatment: oral pan-JAK inhibitor, 5-10 mg twice daily. Per germline, CDR1 GTSNPN and CDR2 SVGIG (reference sequence). With V trimmed by 2 bases and J by 4 bases, 8 bases remained unmatched. CDR3 size: 15 residues. The chain uses TRBV30 and TRBJ2-5; 9 positions agree with TRBD2. The sequencing here drew on CD4+ T cells sorted from blood, taken around week 50, from a patient treated with tofacitinib. This clonotype was obtained from a human donor with alopecia areata. The CDR3 DNA reads TGTGCCTGGAGTTGGGGTTCTAGCGGGGTAGAGACCCAGTACTTC. Translation: CAWSWGSSGVETQYF.